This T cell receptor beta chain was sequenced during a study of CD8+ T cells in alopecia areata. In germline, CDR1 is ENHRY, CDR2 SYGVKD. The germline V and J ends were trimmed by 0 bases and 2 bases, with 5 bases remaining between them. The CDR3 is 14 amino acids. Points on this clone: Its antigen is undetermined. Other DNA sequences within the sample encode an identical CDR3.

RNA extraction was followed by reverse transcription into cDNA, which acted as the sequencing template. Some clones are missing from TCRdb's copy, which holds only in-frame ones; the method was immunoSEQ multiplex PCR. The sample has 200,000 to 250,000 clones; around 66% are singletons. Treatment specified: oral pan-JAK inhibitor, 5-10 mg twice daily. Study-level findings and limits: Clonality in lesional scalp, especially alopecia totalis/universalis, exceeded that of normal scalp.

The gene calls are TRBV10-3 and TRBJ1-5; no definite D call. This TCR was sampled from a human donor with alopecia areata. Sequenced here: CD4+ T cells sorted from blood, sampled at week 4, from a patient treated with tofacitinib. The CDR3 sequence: CAISESGGNQPQHF. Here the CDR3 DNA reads TGTGCCATCAGTGAGTCAGGAGGCAATCAGCCCCAGCATTTT.